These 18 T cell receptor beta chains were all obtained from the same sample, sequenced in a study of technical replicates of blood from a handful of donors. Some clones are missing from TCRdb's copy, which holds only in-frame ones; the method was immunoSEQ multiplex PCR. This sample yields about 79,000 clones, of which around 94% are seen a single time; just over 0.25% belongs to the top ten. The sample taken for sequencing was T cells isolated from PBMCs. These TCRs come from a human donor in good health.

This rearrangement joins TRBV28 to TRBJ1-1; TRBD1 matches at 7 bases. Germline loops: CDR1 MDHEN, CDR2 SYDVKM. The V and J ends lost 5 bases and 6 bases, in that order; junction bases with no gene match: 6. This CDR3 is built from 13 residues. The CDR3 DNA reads TGTGCCAGCAGTATGACAGGGAGCCCTGAAGCTTTCTTT. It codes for CASSMTGSPEAFF.

The CDR3, as DNA: TGCGCCAGCAGCGGAAGGACAGGCTATAATGAAAAACTGTTTTTT. Translation: CASSGRTGYNEKLFF. The chain employs TRBV4-1 and TRBJ1-4; 7 positions match TRBD1. J lost 4 bases, V lost 5 bases, and 7 bases had no gene match. The CDR3 spans 15 residues. CDR1 and CDR2 (germline): MGHRA, YSYEKL.

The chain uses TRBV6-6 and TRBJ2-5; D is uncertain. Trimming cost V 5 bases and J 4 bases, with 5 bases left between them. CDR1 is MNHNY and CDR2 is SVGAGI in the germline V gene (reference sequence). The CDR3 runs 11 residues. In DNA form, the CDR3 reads TGTGCCAGCAGTGAGCGAGAGACCCAGTACTTC. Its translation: CASSERETQYF.

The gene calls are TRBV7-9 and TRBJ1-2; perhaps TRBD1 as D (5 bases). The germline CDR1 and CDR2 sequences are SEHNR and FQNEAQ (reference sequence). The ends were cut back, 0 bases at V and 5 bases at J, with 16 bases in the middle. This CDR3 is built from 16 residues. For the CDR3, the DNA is TGTGCCAGCAGCTTAGCGGGGCAACCCATGGCTTATGGCTACACCTTC. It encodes CASSLAGQPMAYGYTF.

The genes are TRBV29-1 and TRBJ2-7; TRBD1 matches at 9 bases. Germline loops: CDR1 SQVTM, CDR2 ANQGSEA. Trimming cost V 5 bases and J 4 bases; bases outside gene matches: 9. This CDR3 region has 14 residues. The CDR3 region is CSVTEGQGGYEQYF. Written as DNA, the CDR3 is TGCAGCGTTACAGAGGGACAGGGTGGGTACGAGCAGTACTTC.

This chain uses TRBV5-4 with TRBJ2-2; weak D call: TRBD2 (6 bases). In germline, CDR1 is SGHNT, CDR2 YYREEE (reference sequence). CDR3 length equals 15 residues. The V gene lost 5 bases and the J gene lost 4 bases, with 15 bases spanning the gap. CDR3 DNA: TGTGCCAGCAGTTCGGACGGGGGAGGCACCGGGGAGCTGTTTTTT. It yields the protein CASSSDGGGTGELFF. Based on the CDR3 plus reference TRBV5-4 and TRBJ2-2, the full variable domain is ETGVTQSPTHLIKTRGQQVTLRCSSQSGHNTVSWYQQALGQGPQFIFQYYREEENGRGNFPPRFSGLQFPNYSSELNVNALELDDSALYLCASSSDGGGTGELFFGEGSRLTVL.

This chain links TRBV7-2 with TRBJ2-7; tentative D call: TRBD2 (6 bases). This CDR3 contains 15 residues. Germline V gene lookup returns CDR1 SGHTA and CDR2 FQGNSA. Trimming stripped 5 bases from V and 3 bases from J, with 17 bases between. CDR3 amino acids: CASSPQVGLLYEQYF. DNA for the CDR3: TGTGCCAGCAGCCCTCAGGTGGGACTCCTCTACGAGCAGTACTTC. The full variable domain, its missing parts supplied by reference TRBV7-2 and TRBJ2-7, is GAGVSQSPSNKVTEKGKDVELRCDPISGHTALYWYRQSLGQGLEFLIYFQGNSAPDKSGLPSDRFSAERTGGSVSTLTIQRTQQEDSAVYLCASSPQVGLLYEQYFGPGTRLTVT.

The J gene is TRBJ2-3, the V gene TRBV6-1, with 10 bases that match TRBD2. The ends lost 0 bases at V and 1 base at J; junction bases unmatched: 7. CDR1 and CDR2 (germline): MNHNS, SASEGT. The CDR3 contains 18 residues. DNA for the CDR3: TGTGCCAGCAGTGAAGCATATCCCGGGACTAGCGGCACAGATACGCAGTATTTT. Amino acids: CASSEAYPGTSGTDTQYF.

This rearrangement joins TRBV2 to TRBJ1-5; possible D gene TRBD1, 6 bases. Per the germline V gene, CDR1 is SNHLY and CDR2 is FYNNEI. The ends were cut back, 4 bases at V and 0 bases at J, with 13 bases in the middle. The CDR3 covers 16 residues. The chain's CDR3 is CASSAQDSYSNQPQHF. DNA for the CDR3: TGTGCCAGCAGTGCCCAGGACAGTTATAGCAATCAGCCCCAGCATTTT.

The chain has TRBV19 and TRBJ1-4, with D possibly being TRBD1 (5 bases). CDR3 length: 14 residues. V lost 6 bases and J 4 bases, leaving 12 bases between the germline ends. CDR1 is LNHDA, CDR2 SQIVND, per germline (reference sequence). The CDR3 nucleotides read TGTGCCAGTAGGACAGCGCCCTTTAATGAAAAACTGTTTTTT. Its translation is CASRTAPFNEKLFF.

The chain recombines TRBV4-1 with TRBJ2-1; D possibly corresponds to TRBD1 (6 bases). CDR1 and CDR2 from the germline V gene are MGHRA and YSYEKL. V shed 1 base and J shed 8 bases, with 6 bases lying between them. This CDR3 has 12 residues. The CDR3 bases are TGCGCCAGCAGCCAAGCAGGGGATGAGCAGTTCTTC. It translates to CASSQAGDEQFF.

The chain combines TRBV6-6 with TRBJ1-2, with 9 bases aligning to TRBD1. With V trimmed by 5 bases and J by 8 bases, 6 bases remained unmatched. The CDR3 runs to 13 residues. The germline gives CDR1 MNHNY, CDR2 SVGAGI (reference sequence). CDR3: CASSLDRGGGYTF. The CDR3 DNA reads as TGTGCCAGCAGTCTGGACAGGGGTGGGGGCTACACCTTC.

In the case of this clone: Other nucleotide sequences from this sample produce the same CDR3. CDR3: CASSELAGGLNEQFF. CDR3 nucleotides: TGTGCCAGCAGTGAACTGGCGGGGGGCCTAAATGAGCAGTTCTTC. The genes are TRBV6-1 and TRBJ2-1; 8 positions agree with TRBD2. This CDR3 contains 15 residues. The junction had 7 bases not matched to a gene; V was cut back by 2 bases and J by 7 bases. Germline assignment: CDR1 MNHNS and CDR2 SASEGT.

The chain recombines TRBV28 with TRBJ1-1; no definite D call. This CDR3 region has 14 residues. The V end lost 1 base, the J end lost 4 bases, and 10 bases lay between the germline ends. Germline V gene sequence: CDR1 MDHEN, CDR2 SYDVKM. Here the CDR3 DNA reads TGTGCCAGCAGTTTATACGCCGGAGGCACTGAAGCTTTCTTT. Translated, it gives CASSLYAGGTEAFF.

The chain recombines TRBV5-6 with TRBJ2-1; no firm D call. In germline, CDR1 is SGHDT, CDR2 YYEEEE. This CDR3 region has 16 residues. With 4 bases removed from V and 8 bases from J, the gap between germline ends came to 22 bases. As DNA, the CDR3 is TGTGCCAGCAGCCCCAAGACATTTAGTACAATCTATGAGCAGTTCTTC. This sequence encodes CASSPKTFSTIYEQFF.

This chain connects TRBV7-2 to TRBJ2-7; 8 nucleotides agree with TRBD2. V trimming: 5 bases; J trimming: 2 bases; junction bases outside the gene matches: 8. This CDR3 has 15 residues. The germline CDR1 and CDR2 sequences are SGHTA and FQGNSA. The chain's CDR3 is CASSTRAGATYEQYF. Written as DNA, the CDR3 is TGTGCCAGCAGCACCCGAGCGGGGGCCACCTACGAGCAGTACTTC.

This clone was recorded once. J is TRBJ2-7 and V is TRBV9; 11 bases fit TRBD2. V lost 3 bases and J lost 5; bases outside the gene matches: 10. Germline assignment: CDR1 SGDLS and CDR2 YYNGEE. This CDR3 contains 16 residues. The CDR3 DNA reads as TGTGCCAGCAGCGCCCGCTTAGCGGGAGGGCCTAACGAGCAGTACTTC. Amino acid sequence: CASSARLAGGPNEQYF.

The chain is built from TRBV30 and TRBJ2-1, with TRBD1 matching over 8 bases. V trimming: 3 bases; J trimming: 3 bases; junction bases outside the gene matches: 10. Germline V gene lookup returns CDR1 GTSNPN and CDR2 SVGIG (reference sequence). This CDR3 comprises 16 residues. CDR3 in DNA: TGTGCCTGGAGAGAAATGACAGGGGAGAACTACAATGAGCAGTTCTTC. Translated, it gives CAWREMTGENYNEQFF.